Sequencing of this T cell receptor beta chain was carried out in a study of cytomegalovirus exposure and HLA in healthy donors. The study, taken as a whole, reports: The authors later found most CMV-associated TCR beta chains appeared HLA-restricted. The study listed under 200 cytomegalovirus-associated TCR beta chains.

Concerning this clone: The antigen remains undetermined.

In the PCR, 60 Vbeta and 13 Jbeta primers were used. Profiled with immunoSEQ multiplex PCR; TCRdb holds only in-frame clones, not every one. Among around 140,000 clones listed, around two thirds were seen once. Trimming took off 4 bases at V and 1 base at J, with 7 bases between the two ends. Per the germline V gene, CDR1 is GTSNPN and CDR2 is SVGIG (reference sequence). The CDR3 has 13 amino acids. The sequence was obtained from a woman aged 35 to 49 in good health and CMV-seronegative. Material for sequencing was PBMCs. The gene calls are TRBV30 and TRBJ1-4; D unresolved. CDR3 sequence (DNA): TGTGCCTGGACAGGCGTAACTAATGAAAAACTGTTTTTT. Translated: CAWTGVTNEKLFF. Together with reference TRBV30 and TRBJ1-4, the CDR3 gives the full variable domain: SQTIHQWPATLVQPVGSPLSLECTVEGTSNPNLYWYRQAAGRGLQLLFYSVGIGQISSEVPQNLSASRPQDRQFILSSKKLLLSDSGFYLCAWTGVTNEKLFFGSGTQLSVL.